This T cell receptor (beta chain) was sequenced in a study of OX40 agonist ivuxolimab in advanced cancers. Study-wide context: It was ivuxolimab, an agonistic anti-OX40 (CD134) antibody, that patients were treated with.

Repertoires were generated with immunoSEQ multiplex PCR, while TCRdb's copy carries only in-frame clones and drops some. The data contain fewer than 85,000 clones, more than 75% of them singletons. Germline V CDR1 and CDR2: MNHNY, SVGAGI (reference sequence). CDR3 length: 14 amino acids. J was trimmed by 0 bases and V by 5 bases; bases with no gene match: 0. The sequencing used CD4+ or CD8+ T cells sorted from blood, collected in a trial of the OX40 agonist ivuxolimab. The source is an adult with an advanced solid tumor such as melanoma, head and neck, liver or kidney cancer. The chain combines TRBV6-6 with TRBJ2-7; 11 bases agree with TRBD2. CDR3 in amino acids: CASSTSGGSYEQYF. Here the CDR3 DNA reads TGTGCCAGCAGTACTAGCGGGGGCTCCTACGAGCAGTACTTC.